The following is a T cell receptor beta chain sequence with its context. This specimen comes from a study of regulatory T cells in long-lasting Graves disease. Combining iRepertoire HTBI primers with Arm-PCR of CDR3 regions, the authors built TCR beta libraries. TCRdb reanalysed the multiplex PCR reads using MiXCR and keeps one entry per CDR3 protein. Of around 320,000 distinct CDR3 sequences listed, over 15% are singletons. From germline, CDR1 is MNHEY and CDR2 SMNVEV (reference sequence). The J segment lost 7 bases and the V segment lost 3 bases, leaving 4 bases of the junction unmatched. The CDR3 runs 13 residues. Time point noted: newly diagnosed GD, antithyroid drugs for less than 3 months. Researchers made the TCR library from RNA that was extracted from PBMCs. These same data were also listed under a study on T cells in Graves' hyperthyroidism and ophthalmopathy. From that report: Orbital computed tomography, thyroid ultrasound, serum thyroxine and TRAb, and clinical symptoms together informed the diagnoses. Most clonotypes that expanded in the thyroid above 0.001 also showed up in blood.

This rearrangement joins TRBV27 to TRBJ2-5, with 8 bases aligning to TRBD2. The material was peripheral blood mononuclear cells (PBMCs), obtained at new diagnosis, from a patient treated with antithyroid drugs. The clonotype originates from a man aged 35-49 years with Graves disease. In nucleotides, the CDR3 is TGTGCCAGCAGTTTCTCCGGGGGGGGGACCCAGTACTTC. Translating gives CASSFSGGGTQYF.